What follows describes a single TCR beta chain. The data belong to a study of T cell changes during pregnancy in multiple sclerosis. The data were produced by immunoSEQ multiplex PCR, yet TCRdb's version contains in-frame clones alone and is incomplete. The sample contains fewer than 45,000 clones, over 85% of which appear only once. CDR1 and CDR2 from the germline V gene are SGHDN and FVKESK. The V gene end was trimmed by 4 bases and the J gene end by 6 bases; junction bases not matched to a gene: 18. There are 18 residues in the CDR3. The sample here was CD4+ T cells from peripheral blood mononuclear cells, taken after pregnancy. This sequence joins TRBV14 and TRBJ2-7; 10 bases line up with TRBD1. This clonotype originated in a female donor in good health, enrolled as a control in a pregnancy study. The CDR3 nucleotides are TGTGCCAGCAGCCCCACAAGTTTCGGGACAGGGGAAGGCTTCGAGCAGTACTTC. It encodes CASSPTSFGTGEGFEQYF. The variable domain in full, completed from reference TRBV14 and TRBJ2-7, reads EAGVTQFPSHSVIEKGQTVTLRCDPISGHDNLYWYRRVMGKEIKFLLHFVKESKQDESGMPNNRFLAERTGGTYSTLKVQPAELEDSGVYFCASSPTSFGTGEGFEQYFGPGTRLTVT.